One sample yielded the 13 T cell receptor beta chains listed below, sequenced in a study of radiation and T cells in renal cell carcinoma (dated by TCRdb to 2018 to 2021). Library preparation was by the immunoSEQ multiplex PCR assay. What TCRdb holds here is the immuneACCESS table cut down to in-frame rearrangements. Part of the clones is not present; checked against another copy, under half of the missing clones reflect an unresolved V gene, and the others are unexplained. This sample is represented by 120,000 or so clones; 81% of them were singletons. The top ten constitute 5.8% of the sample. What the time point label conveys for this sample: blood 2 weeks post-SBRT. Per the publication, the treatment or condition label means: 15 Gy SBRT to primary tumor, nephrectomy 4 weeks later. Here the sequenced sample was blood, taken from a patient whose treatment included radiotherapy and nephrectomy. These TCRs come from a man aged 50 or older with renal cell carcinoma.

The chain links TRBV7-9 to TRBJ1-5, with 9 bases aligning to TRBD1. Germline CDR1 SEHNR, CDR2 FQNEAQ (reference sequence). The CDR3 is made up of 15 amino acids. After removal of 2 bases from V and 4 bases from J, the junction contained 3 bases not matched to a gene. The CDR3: CASSLSDRGNQPQHF. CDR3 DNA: TGTGCCAGCAGCTTAAGCGACAGGGGGAATCAGCCCCAGCATTTT.

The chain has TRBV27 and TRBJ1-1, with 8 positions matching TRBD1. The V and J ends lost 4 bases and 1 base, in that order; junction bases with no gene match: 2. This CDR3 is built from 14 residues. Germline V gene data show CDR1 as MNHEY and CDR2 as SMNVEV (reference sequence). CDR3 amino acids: CASSSGQGNTEAFF. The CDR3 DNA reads TGTGCCAGCAGTTCTGGACAGGGGAACACTGAAGCTTTCTTT.

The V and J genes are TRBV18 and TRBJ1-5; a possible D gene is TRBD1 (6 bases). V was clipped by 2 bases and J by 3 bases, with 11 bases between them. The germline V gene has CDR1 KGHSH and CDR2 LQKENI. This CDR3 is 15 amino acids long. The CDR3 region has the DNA TGTGCCAGCTCACCAAACACAGGGATCAATCAGCCCCAGCATTTT. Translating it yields CASSPNTGINQPQHF.

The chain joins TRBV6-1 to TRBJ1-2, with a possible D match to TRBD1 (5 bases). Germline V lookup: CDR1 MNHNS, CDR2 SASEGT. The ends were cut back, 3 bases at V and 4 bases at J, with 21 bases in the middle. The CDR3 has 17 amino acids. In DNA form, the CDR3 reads TGTGCCAGCAGTGACCCCTTATGGAGGGGAGCGGGCTATGGCTACACCTTC. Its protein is CASSDPLWRGAGYGYTF.

The CDR3 here is CASFGWGLGDQETQYF. The CDR3 coding sequence is TGCGCCAGCTTCGGGTGGGGACTAGGGGATCAAGAGACCCAGTACTTC. V usage is TRBV10-2 and J usage is TRBJ2-5; 8 bases are shared with TRBD2. The V segment lost 8 bases and the J segment 2 bases; nucleotides outside the gene matches: 13. Germline CDR1 and CDR2: WSHSY and SAAADI. The CDR3 extends over 16 amino acids.

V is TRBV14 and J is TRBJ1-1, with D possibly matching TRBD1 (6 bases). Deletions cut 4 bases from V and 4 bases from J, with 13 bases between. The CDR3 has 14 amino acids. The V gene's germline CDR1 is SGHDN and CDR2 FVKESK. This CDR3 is CASSPYRGGTEAFF. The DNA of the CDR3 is TGTGCCAGCAGCCCCTATAGGGGGGGCACTGAAGCTTTCTTT. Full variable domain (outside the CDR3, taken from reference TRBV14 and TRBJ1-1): EAGVTQFPSHSVIEKGQTVTLRCDPISGHDNLYWYRRVMGKEIKFLLHFVKESKQDESGMPNNRFLAERTGGTYSTLKVQPAELEDSGVYFCASSPYRGGTEAFFGQGTRLTVV.

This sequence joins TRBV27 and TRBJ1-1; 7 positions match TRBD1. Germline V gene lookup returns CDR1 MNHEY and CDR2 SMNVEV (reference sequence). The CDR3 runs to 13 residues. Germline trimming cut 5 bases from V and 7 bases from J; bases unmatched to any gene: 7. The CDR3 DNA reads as TGTGCCAGCAGTGCCTGGGACAGAGATGAAGCTTTCTTT. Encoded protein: CASSAWDRDEAFF.

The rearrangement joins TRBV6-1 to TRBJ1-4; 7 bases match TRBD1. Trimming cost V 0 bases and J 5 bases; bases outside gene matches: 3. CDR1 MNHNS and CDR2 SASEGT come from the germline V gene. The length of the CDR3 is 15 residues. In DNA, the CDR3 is TGTGCCAGCAGTGAAGCCGGGACAGACAATGAAAAACTGTTTTTT. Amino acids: CASSEAGTDNEKLFF.

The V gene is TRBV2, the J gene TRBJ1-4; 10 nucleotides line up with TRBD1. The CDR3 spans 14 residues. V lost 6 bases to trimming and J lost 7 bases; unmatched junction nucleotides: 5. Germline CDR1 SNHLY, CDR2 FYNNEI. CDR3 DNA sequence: TGTGCCAGCAGGTCGACAGGGGGCCCTGAAAAACTGTTTTTT. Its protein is CASRSTGGPEKLFF.

CDR3 amino acids: CASSMAPGGNQPQHF. Here the CDR3 DNA reads TGTGCCAGCAGTATGGCCCCCGGGGGCAATCAGCCCCAGCATTTT. The rearrangement links TRBV28 to TRBJ1-5; no reliable D call. The CDR3 is 15 residues long. CDR1 and CDR2 (germline): MDHEN, SYDVKM. V was clipped by 5 bases and J by 2 bases, with 13 bases between them.

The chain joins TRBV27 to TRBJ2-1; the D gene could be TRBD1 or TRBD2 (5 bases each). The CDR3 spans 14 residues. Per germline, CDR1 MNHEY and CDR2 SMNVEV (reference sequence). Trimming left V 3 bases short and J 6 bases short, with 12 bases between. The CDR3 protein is CASSFSGTTNEQFF. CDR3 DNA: TGTGCCAGCAGTTTCTCCGGGACGACCAATGAGCAGTTCTTC.

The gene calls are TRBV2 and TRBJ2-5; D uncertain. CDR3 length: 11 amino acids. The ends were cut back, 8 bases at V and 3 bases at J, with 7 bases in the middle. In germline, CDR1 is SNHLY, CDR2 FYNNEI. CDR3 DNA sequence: TGTGCCAGCCATGCAGAAGAGACCCAGTACTTC. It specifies CASHAEETQYF.

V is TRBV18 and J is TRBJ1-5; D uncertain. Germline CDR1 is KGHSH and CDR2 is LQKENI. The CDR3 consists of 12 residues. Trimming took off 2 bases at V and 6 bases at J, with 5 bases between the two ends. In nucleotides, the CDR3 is TGTGCCAGCTCACCAATCGGTCAGCCCCAGCATTTT. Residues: CASSPIGQPQHF.